These 11 T cell receptor beta chains originate from one sample sequenced in a study of CD8 T cells in Susac syndrome. When the RNA was reverse transcribed, random hexamers were used with an input of about 0.45 to 1 ug. TCRdb re-called the immunoSEQ multiplex PCR reads with MiXCR, one entry per CDR3 protein. Of about 100,000 distinct CDR3 sequences in the sample, approximately 95% were seen once. The sequenced sample consisted of CD8+ T cells from PBMCs. These receptors originate from a human donor with Susac syndrome.

The V gene is TRBV2, the J gene TRBJ2-2; tentative D call: TRBD1 (6 bases). The V end was cut by 5 bases, the J end by 7 bases, with 11 bases between. The CDR3 covers 13 residues. CDR1 and CDR2 from the germline V gene are SNHLY and FYNNEI. For the CDR3, the DNA is TGTGCCAGCAGTCCACAGGGTCTCGGGGAGCTGTTTTTT. This codes for CASSPQGLGELFF.

The rearrangement uses TRBV29-1 and TRBJ2-2, with D uncertain. V lost 5 bases to trimming and J lost 5 bases, with 6 bases between them. CDR3 length equals 11 residues. CDR1 is SQVTM, CDR2 ANQGSEA, per germline. CDR3 nucleotides: TGCAGCGTTCTGAGGACCGGGGAGCTGTTTTTT. Translated: CSVLRTGELFF.

This sequence joins TRBV2 and TRBJ2-7, with D possibly being TRBD2 (7 bases). The CDR3 runs to 14 residues. V shed 4 bases and J shed 4 bases, with 14 bases lying between them. Germline assignment: CDR1 SNHLY and CDR2 FYNNEI. CDR3: CASSAGRDTYEQYF. In DNA, the CDR3 is TGTGCCAGCAGTGCGGGGAGGGACACTTACGAGCAGTACTTC.

The chain uses TRBV29-1 and TRBJ1-1; D is unclear. V dropped 6 bases and J dropped 5 bases, with 16 bases sitting between them. The CDR3 consists of 13 residues. Per the germline V gene, CDR1 is SQVTM and CDR2 is ANQGSEA. DNA of the CDR3: TGCAGCGTATTCGGCGCTTGGGGAACTGAAGCTTTCTTT. Residues: CSVFGAWGTEAFF.

This sequence joins TRBV4-1 and TRBJ2-7; D uncertain. The CDR3 extends over 13 amino acids. CDR1 is MGHRA and CDR2 is YSYEKL in the germline V gene. The V gene lost 4 bases and the J gene lost 0 bases, with 7 bases spanning the gap. As DNA, the CDR3 is TGCGCCAGCAGCCCTACGCTCTCCTACGAGCAGTACTTC. This translates into CASSPTLSYEQYF.

This chain joins TRBV12-3 or TRBV12-4 and TRBJ2-7; 8 bases fit TRBD1. V lost 5 bases, J lost 2 bases, and 5 bases stayed unmatched. The CDR3 has 14 residues. The CDR3 DNA sequence: TGTGCCAGCAGTGGGACAGGCTCTCCCTACGAGCAGTACTTC. This sequence encodes CASSGTGSPYEQYF.

V is TRBV5-1 and J is TRBJ2-4; D tentatively reads TRBD1 or TRBD2 (5 bases each). CDR1 is SGHRS and CDR2 is YFSETQ in the germline V gene. This CDR3 comprises 17 residues. The germline V and J ends were trimmed by 4 bases and 3 bases, with 20 bases remaining between them. Written as DNA, the CDR3 is TGCGCCAGCAGCCCCGGGGACGGAAGTCGCAGCAAAAACATTCAGTACTTC. Residues: CASSPGDGSRSKNIQYF. Using reference TRBV5-1 and TRBJ2-4 for the parts outside the CDR3, the full variable domain is KAGVTQTPRYLIKTRGQQVTLSCSPISGHRSVSWYQQTPGQGLQFLFEYFSETQRNKGNFPGRFSGRQFSNSRSEMNVSTLELGDSALYLCASSPGDGSRSKNIQYFGAGTRLSVL.

The sample holds one count of this clonotype. The chain couples TRBV18 to TRBJ2-4; 9 bases align to TRBD1. Germline V gene sequence: CDR1 KGHSH, CDR2 LQKENI. The CDR3 is 18 amino acids. With V trimmed by 4 bases and J by 4 bases, 14 bases remained unmatched. CDR3 loop: CASSRDGSTDRGKNIQYF. Here the CDR3 DNA reads TGTGCCAGCTCACGGGACGGGTCCACGGACAGGGGTAAAAACATTCAGTACTTC.

The chain uses TRBV5-6 and TRBJ1-2, with a possible D match to TRBD1 (6 bases). CDR1 and CDR2 from the germline V gene are SGHDT and YYEEEE. V lost 2 bases and J 7 bases, leaving 9 bases between the germline ends. The CDR3 spans 12 residues. The CDR3 is CASSFQGPGYTF. The CDR3 nucleotides are TGTGCCAGCAGCTTCCAGGGGCCTGGCTACACCTTC.

CDR3 in DNA: TGTGCCAGCAGTGCAGCTCTGGATGGCTACACCTTC. Translated: CASSAALDGYTF. The gene calls are TRBV6-5 and TRBJ1-2; D is uncertain. Germline values: CDR1 MNHEY, CDR2 SVGAGI. The CDR3 loop spans 12 amino acids. Trimming left V 5 bases short and J 6 bases short, with 10 bases between.

The chain recombines TRBV12-3 or TRBV12-4 with TRBJ2-3; perhaps TRBD2 as D (7 bases). CDR3 length equals 14 residues. V lost 7 bases and J lost 5, with 16 bases in between. CDR3 coding DNA: TGTGCCAGCAACCCGGGGGGCCCGGGAGATACGCAGTATTTT. It yields the protein CASNPGGPGDTQYF.